A selection of T cell receptor beta chains follows, all from one sample in a study of cytotoxic CD8 clonotypes in ibrutinib-treated CLL. Sequenced by immunoSEQ multiplex PCR; TCRdb stores in-frame clones only, minus some. This sample has 330,000 or so clones, with 60% to 80% found just once. The sample was PBMCs, taken after 36 months of ibrutinib treatment. Receptor source: a human donor with chronic lymphocytic leukemia. Each CDR3 is given with its conserved first and last residue. The D gene is left open where the match is weak. Clone size is stated in some rows and not others, as once, few, many or a class when expanded.

TRBV7-3,TRBJ2-7,-,TRBD1,TGTGCCAGCAGCTTAGAAGGGGGCCCAGCCTACGAGCAGTACTTC,CASSLEGGPAYEQYF
TRBV7-3,TRBJ2-5,-,-,TGTGCCAGCAGCTTAACCGGGGGCGGGTTAGAGACCCAGTACTTC,CASSLTGGGLETQYF
TRBV7-2,TRBJ1-2,-,-,TGTGCCAGCAGCTTAGCGGGAGGGGGAGTAGGAGGAGGCTACACCTTC,CASSLAGGGVGGGYTF
TRBV2,TRBJ2-5,-,-,TGTGCCAGCAAGGCGGCACTAACACAAGAGACCCAGTACTTC,CASKAALTQETQYF
TRBV9,TRBJ1-3,-,-,TGTGCCAGCAGCGTAGAAGGTCTAACAGGCTCTGGAAACACCATATATTTT,CASSVEGLTGSGNTIYF
TRBV4-1,TRBJ2-7,-,-,TGCGCCAGCAGCCAAGATCTTCCGGGTCTATCCCACGAGCAGTACTTC,CASSQDLPGLSHEQYF
TRBV15,TRBJ1-2,few,-,TGTGCCACCAGCAGTGCTAACTATGGCTACACCTTC,CATSSANYGYTF
TRBV6-1,TRBJ2-5,-,TRBD1,TGTGCCAGCAGTGTAAGAGACAGGGTTTTGGGGACCCAGTACTTC,CASSVRDRVLGTQYF
TRBV6-1,TRBJ2-7,once,-,TGTGCCAGCCTCCCTCGACAGCCATCCTACGAGCAGTACTTC,CASLPRQPSYEQYF
TRBV19,TRBJ2-2,-,TRBD1,TGTGCCAGTAGTCTAAGGGCAGGGGGCACCGGGGAGCTGTTTTTT,CASSLRAGGTGELFF
TRBV2,TRBJ1-2,-,TRBD1,TGTGCCAGCAGTGACGAGACAGGGGCTTTCTATGGCTACACCTTC,CASSDETGAFYGYTF
TRBV5-1,TRBJ2-2,-,-,TGCGCCAGCAGCCCCGGACAGAAAAGGACCGGGGAGCTGTTTTTT,CASSPGQKRTGELFF
TRBV5-4,TRBJ2-1,few,-,TGTGCCAGCAGCTTCCCAAGGGCATCTGGCTACAATGAGCAGTTCTTC,CASSFPRASGYNEQFF
TRBV27,TRBJ1-1,few,-,TGTGCCAGCAGGGGCTTGGGGGGCATGAACACTGAAGCTTTCTTT,CASRGLGGMNTEAFF
TRBV19,TRBJ2-1,-,-,TGTGCCAGTAGTAAAAACAGGGTTGCGGAGCAGTTCTTC,CASSKNRVAEQFF
TRBV5-1,TRBJ2-3,few,-,TGCGCCAGCAGCTTAAGGGCCACAGATACGCAGTATTTT,CASSLRATDTQYF